Listed here are 18 T cell receptor beta chains from one sample, sequenced in a study of blood T cell repertoires in COVID-19. This table comes from immunoSEQ multiplex PCR, and its TCRdb copy is limited to in-frame clones, with some not included. This table holds 300,000 or so clones, nearly 90% found once. Sequenced input: PBMCs or T cells enriched from blood (not recorded which). These receptors originate from a woman aged 50 to 60 who had been exposed to COVID-19.

This rearrangement joins TRBV5-1 to TRBJ1-2, with D perhaps matching TRBD1 (5 bases). V lost 5 bases to trimming and J lost 4 bases, with 18 bases between them. The CDR3 has 15 amino acids. Germline CDR1 reads SGHRS; CDR2 reads YFSETQ. The CDR3 DNA reads as TGCGCCAGCAGAGAAGGAGGTGGGGGAGGCTATGGCTACACCTTC. Translation: CASREGGGGGYGYTF. The full variable domain, rest sourced from reference TRBV5-1 and TRBJ1-2, is KAGVTQTPRYLIKTRGQQVTLSCSPISGHRSVSWYQQTPGQGLQFLFEYFSETQRNKGNFPGRFSGRQFSNSRSEMNVSTLELGDSALYLCASREGGGGGYGYTFGSGTRLTVV.

The chain joins TRBV6-5 to TRBJ2-7, with TRBD2 matching over 7 bases. The CDR3 spans 14 residues. V was pared by 6 bases and J by 6 bases, with 11 bases of the junction left unmatched. CDR1 and CDR2 (germline): MNHEY, SVGAGI. CDR3 bases: TGTGCCAGCAGCATCCGCGGGGGTATAAGCGAGCAGTACTTC. Translated: CASSIRGGISEQYF.

V is TRBV29-1 and J is TRBJ2-3; 7 bases line up with TRBD2. V was pared by 3 bases and J by 2 bases, with 20 bases of the junction left unmatched. Germline CDR1 reads SQVTM; CDR2 reads ANQGSEA. The CDR3 totals 19 residues. DNA of the CDR3: TGCAGCGTTGATTCCCTGCAGGAAAGGGCTAGCGGAAACACAGATACGCAGTATTTT. This translates into CSVDSLQERASGNTDTQYF.

As for this clone: Other DNA sequences from this sample encode an identical CDR3 as well. The chain couples TRBV5-1 to TRBJ1-6; 7 nucleotides agree with TRBD1. The length of the CDR3 is 14 residues. The V segment lost 0 bases and the J segment 6 bases; nucleotides outside the gene matches: 0. CDR1 and CDR2 from the germline V gene are SGHRS and YFSETQ. DNA for the CDR3: TGCGCCAGCAGCTTGGACAGGGGTAATTCACCCCTCCACTTT. Translation gives CASSLDRGNSPLHF.

The chain links TRBV28 to TRBJ2-1, with TRBD2 matching over 11 bases. The ends lost 4 bases at V and 5 bases at J; junction bases unmatched: 7. The CDR3 has 16 residues. Germline CDR1 is MDHEN and CDR2 is SYDVKM. CDR3 coding DNA: TGTGCCAGCAGTTCCCCCGGGACTAGCGGCCACAATGAGCAGTTCTTC. Residues: CASSSPGTSGHNEQFF.

This clone was observed a single time. The rearrangement uses TRBV6-1 and TRBJ2-2, with D perhaps TRBD1 (5 bases). Per the germline V gene, CDR1 is MNHNS and CDR2 is SASEGT. This CDR3 has 12 residues. Trimming removed 3 bases at V and 6 bases at J, with 5 bases between. The CDR3 sequence is CASSDRAGELFF. The CDR3 nucleotides are TGTGCCAGCAGTGACAGGGCCGGGGAGCTGTTTTTT.

This CDR3 reads CASKGAGDYNEQFF. Written as DNA, the CDR3 is TGTGCCAGCAAAGGGGCGGGGGACTACAATGAGCAGTTCTTC. The rearrangement links TRBV6-5 to TRBJ2-1; the match to TRBD2 covers 7 bases. CDR1 is MNHEY and CDR2 is SVGAGI in the germline V gene. The V and J ends lost 7 bases and 3 bases, in that order; junction bases with no gene match: 6. The CDR3 covers 14 residues.

This chain joins TRBV2 and TRBJ1-1; D possibly corresponds to TRBD1 (6 bases). Germline loops: CDR1 SNHLY, CDR2 FYNNEI. The CDR3 runs 13 residues. V shed 5 bases and J shed 1 base, with 8 bases lying between them. CDR3 DNA: TGTGCCAGCAGTCTGGGACAGAACACTGAAGCTTTCTTT. It yields the protein CASSLGQNTEAFF.

About this clone: One end of the junction varies from germline; a read error may be responsible. The chain couples TRBV7-9 to TRBJ1-2, with D tentatively TRBD1 (5 bases). The CDR3 sequence is 11 residues long. Germline V gene data show CDR1 as SEHNR and CDR2 as FQNEAQ (reference sequence). The CDR3 sequence is CASSLVQGHDF. The CDR3 DNA sequence: TGTGCCAGCAGCTTAGTCCAGGGCCATGACTTC.

The chain uses TRBV2 and TRBJ2-7, with D tentatively TRBD2 (7 bases). Germline V gene data show CDR1 as SNHLY and CDR2 as FYNNEI. CDR3 length: 17 amino acids. The V gene lost 2 bases and the J gene lost 5 bases, with 22 bases spanning the gap. The DNA of the CDR3 is TGTGCCAGCAGTGAACACGGGGGCGCGGGGGCGGTCAACGAGCAGTACTTC. Translation: CASSEHGGAGAVNEQYF.

The chain has TRBV7-2 and TRBJ2-7; TRBD1 might be the D (6 bases). This CDR3 has 18 residues. V lost 1 base and J lost 3, with 22 bases in between. Germline V gene data show CDR1 as SGHTA and CDR2 as FQGNSA. The CDR3 reads CASSLGDTVTQVFYEQYF. CDR3 sequence (DNA): TGTGCCAGCAGCTTAGGGGACACCGTAACACAAGTATTCTACGAGCAGTACTTC.

This sequence joins TRBV21-1 and TRBJ1-6. TRBV21-1 is noted as a pseudogene. This CDR3 is 17 amino acids long. The CDR3 bases are TGTGCCAGCAGCAAAGTCCTCGGGGTGGACGGTTCTTCACCCCTCCACTTT. It yields the protein CASSKVLGVDGSSPLHF.

The chain is built from TRBV28 and TRBJ2-2; no clear D gene. Germline lookup yields CDR1 MDHEN and CDR2 SYDVKM. Trimming stripped 4 bases from V and 1 base from J, with 4 bases between. The length of the CDR3 is 13 residues. The CDR3 is CASSSKNTGELFF. The DNA for the CDR3 is TGTGCCAGCAGTTCCAAGAACACCGGGGAGCTGTTTTTT. Variable domain in full (rest from reference TRBV28 and TRBJ2-2): DVKVTQSSRYLVKRTGEKVFLECVQDMDHENMFWYRQDPGLGLRLIYFSYDVKMKEKGDIPEGYSVSREKKERFSLILESASTNQTSMYLCASSSKNTGELFFGEGSRLTVL.

In its sample, this clone was seen once. The V and J genes are TRBV3-1 (or the pseudogene TRBV3-2) and TRBJ2-7; D ambiguous. The V end was cut by 4 bases, the J end by 7 bases, with 17 bases between. The CDR3 contains 14 residues. Germline CDR1 and CDR2: LGHDT and YNNKEL (reference sequence). For the CDR3, the DNA is TGTGCCAGCAGCCTAACTTGGTCCGTCTTAGAGCAGTACTTC. This translates into CASSLTWSVLEQYF.

The chain joins TRBV4-2 to TRBJ2-7, with TRBD2 matching over 7 bases. V gave up 0 bases and J gave up 2 bases; unmatched junction bases: 1. The CDR3 is made up of 14 amino acids. Germline values: CDR1 LGHNA, CDR2 YNFKEQ. The CDR3 DNA reads as TGTGCCAGCAGCCAAGAAGCGGGGACCTACGAGCAGTACTTC. This encodes CASSQEAGTYEQYF.

In DNA form, the CDR3 reads TGTGCCAGCAGTCTGGAACCTGACAGGGCCCCCTCCTACGAGCAGTACTTC. Translating it yields CASSLEPDRAPSYEQYF. The genes are TRBV28 and TRBJ2-7, with 7 bases lining up with TRBD1. The length of the CDR3 is 17 residues. Germline-derived CDR1 and CDR2 are MDHEN and SYDVKM. Trimming took 5 bases from V and 0 from J; bases not matched to a gene: 13.

The rearrangement uses TRBV7-2 and TRBJ2-5; 14 bases agree with TRBD2. V shed 5 bases, J shed 5 bases, and the junction held 13 bases outside the gene matches. This CDR3 has 18 amino acids. Germline CDR1 is SGHTA and CDR2 is FQGNSA. The CDR3 sequence: CASSLRLAGGSLRETQYF. CDR3 DNA: TGTGCCAGCAGCCTTAGACTAGCGGGGGGGTCCCTCCGGGAGACCCAGTACTTC.

This chain connects TRBV30 to TRBJ2-5, with 9 nucleotides matching TRBD2. The CDR3 extends over 15 amino acids. J was trimmed by 5 bases and V by 4 bases; bases with no gene match: 11. Germline V gene data show CDR1 as GTSNPN and CDR2 as SVGIG (reference sequence). DNA of the CDR3: TGTGCCTGGAAGGGTCCGGAGCGGGGGGTGGAGACCCAGTACTTC. The encoded protein is CAWKGPERGVETQYF.